The next 32 T cell receptor beta chains were all read from a single sample in a study of T cell responses to AZD1222 COVID-19 vaccine (dated by TCRdb to about 2021). Read against the paper, the sample's time point label means: baseline before first vaccination. The library was produced with the immunoSEQ multiplex PCR assay. TCRdb mirrors the immuneACCESS table, restricted to in-frame sequences. Some clones are absent from its copies; in checked studies, under half trace to an unresolved V gene, and the reason for the others is unknown. This sample has fewer than 120,000 clones in its table, and roughly 90% of those were observed once. Of the sample, 7.8% falls within the top ten clones. The sample was peripheral blood, taken on day 0 of AZD1222 vaccination. All receptors derive from an adult in good health.

This clone was detected only a few times. The chain recombines TRBV7-9 with TRBJ2-5, with D maybe TRBD2 (6 bases). The CDR3 sequence is 14 residues long. From germline, CDR1 is SEHNR and CDR2 FQNEAQ (reference sequence). V lost 1 base to trimming and J lost 4 bases, with 10 bases between them. The CDR3 DNA sequence: TGTGCCAGCAGCTTAGGCATCGGGGGAGAGACCCAGTACTTC. Amino acids: CASSLGIGGETQYF. Variable domain in full (rest from reference TRBV7-9 and TRBJ2-5): DTGVSQNPRHKITKRGQNVTFRCDPISEHNRLYWYRQTLGQGPEFLTYFQNEAQLEKSRLLSDRFSAERPKGSFSTLEIQRTEQGDSAMYLCASSLGIGGETQYFGPGTRLLVL.

The chain is built from TRBV29-1 and TRBJ1-2; TRBD1 agrees at 10 bases. Germline CDR1 is SQVTM and CDR2 is ANQGSEA. The CDR3 runs 14 residues. The ends lost 8 bases at V and 4 bases at J; junction bases unmatched: 10. For the CDR3, the DNA is TGCAGCTTCCGGACAGGGGGTCTTGGCTATGGCTACACCTTC. Translated, it gives CSFRTGGLGYGYTF.

By proportion, this clone is medium-sized (0.01 to 0.1%). The chain combines TRBV19 with TRBJ2-7, with D perhaps matching TRBD2 (6 bases). CDR1 and CDR2 from the germline V gene are LNHDA and SQIVND (reference sequence). V was pared by 2 bases and J by 6 bases, with 11 bases between. The length of the CDR3 is 13 residues. The DNA for the CDR3 is TGTGCCAGTAGTATAACCGGACTACCCGAGCAGTACTTC. This gives the protein CASSITGLPEQYF. The full variable domain, rest sourced from reference TRBV19 and TRBJ2-7, is DGGITQSPKYLFRKEGQNVTLSCEQNLNHDAMYWYRQDPGQGLRLIYYSQIVNDFQKGDIAEGYSVSREKKESFPLTVTSAQKNPTAFYLCASSITGLPEQYFGPGTRLTVT.

V and J are TRBV10-2 and TRBJ2-5; 7 nucleotides align to TRBD2. The V gene's germline CDR1 is WSHSY and CDR2 SAAADI. The CDR3 has 16 amino acids. V dropped 3 bases and J dropped 4; count of bases not matched to a gene: 11. The CDR3 coding sequence is TGCGCCAGCAGTGACATTGAGACTAGCCCCGGAGAGACCCAGTACTTC. The encoded protein is CASSDIETSPGETQYF.

The rearrangement joins TRBV9 to TRBJ1-1, with D possibly being TRBD1 (5 bases). This CDR3 contains 13 residues. Trimming removed 4 bases at V and 6 bases at J, with 13 bases between. Per the germline V gene, CDR1 is SGDLS and CDR2 is YYNGEE. This CDR3 is CASSSSGGAEAFF. CDR3 nucleotides: TGTGCCAGCAGCTCCTCCGGGGGGGCTGAAGCTTTCTTT.

The genes are TRBV5-4 and TRBJ2-7; D might be TRBD1 or TRBD2, each matching 5 bases. Germline values: CDR1 SGHNT, CDR2 YYREEE (reference sequence). Trimming took off 5 bases at V and 4 bases at J, with 16 bases between the two ends. The CDR3 contains 14 residues. Here the CDR3 reads CASSPGLGAYEQYF. The CDR3 bases are TGTGCCAGCAGTCCGGGGCTCGGGGCTTACGAGCAGTACTTC.

This sequence joins TRBV28 and TRBJ2-3; TRBD2 matches at 7 bases. From germline, CDR1 is MDHEN and CDR2 SYDVKM. V lost 7 bases, J lost 2 bases, and 9 bases stayed unmatched. This CDR3 is 15 amino acids long. CDR3 in amino acids: CASTSPGGLTDTQYF. CDR3 nucleotides: TGTGCCAGCACCTCGCCGGGAGGACTCACAGATACGCAGTATTTT.

The chain employs TRBV7-8 and TRBJ1-5, with D unclear. Trimming pared 1 base from V and 10 bases from J, leaving 20 bases between. Germline CDR1 reads SGHVS; CDR2 reads FQNEAQ. This CDR3 region has 16 residues. CDR3 DNA sequence: TGTGCCAGCAGCTTAGGCGGTACTAACGGGGTACGACCCCAGCATTTT. Its translation: CASSLGGTNGVRPQHF.

The chain couples TRBV6-5 to TRBJ2-7; D is possibly TRBD1 or TRBD2 (5 bases each). Germline V gives CDR1 MNHEY, CDR2 SVGAGI. V gave up 4 bases and J gave up 1 base, with 11 bases separating them. This CDR3 is 14 amino acids long. DNA for the CDR3: TGTGCCAGCAGTTGGGGACGGCATTCCTACGAGCAGTACTTC. The encoded protein is CASSWGRHSYEQYF.

This chain links TRBV2 with TRBJ1-6; TRBD1 matches 7 bases. V shed 5 bases and J 10 bases; nucleotides not matched to a gene: 8. Germline V gives CDR1 SNHLY, CDR2 FYNNEI. The CDR3 covers 14 residues. The CDR3 is CASSWTGEGSPLHF. CDR3 in DNA: TGTGCCAGCAGTTGGACAGGAGAAGGGTCACCCCTCCACTTT. The full variable domain, with the rest looked up from reference TRBV2 and TRBJ1-6, is EPEVTQTPSHQVTQMGQEVILRCVPISNHLYFYWYRQILGQKVEFLVSFYNNEISEKSEIFDDQFSVERPDGSNFTLKIRSTKLEDSAMYFCASSWTGEGSPLHFGNGTRLTVT.

In its sample, this clone was seen once. This chain connects TRBV28 to TRBJ1-5; possible D gene TRBD1, 6 bases. The CDR3 has 16 amino acids. The germline V gene encodes CDR1 MDHEN and CDR2 SYDVKM. The V and J ends lost 6 bases and 0 bases respectively, with 15 bases between them. CDR3: CASSLDRPYSNQPQHF. Written as DNA, the CDR3 is TGTGCCAGCAGCCTGGACAGACCTTATAGCAATCAGCCCCAGCATTTT.

The CDR3 nucleotides read TGTGCCAGCAGTGAGGGTCTCTCCTATAATTCACCCCTCCACTTT. This translates into CASSEGLSYNSPLHF. The chain carries TRBV2 and TRBJ1-6; the D is unclear. V lost 3 bases and J lost 0, with 6 bases in between. The CDR3 is made up of 15 amino acids. Germline V gives CDR1 SNHLY, CDR2 FYNNEI.

The J gene is TRBJ1-2, the V gene TRBV6-5; TRBD1 matches 8 bases. There are 13 residues in the CDR3. From germline, CDR1 is MNHEY and CDR2 SVGAGI. Trimming removed 6 bases from V and 4 bases from J; junction bases left unmatched: 4. The chain's CDR3 is CASRLGQGYGYTF. The CDR3 DNA follows: TGTGCCAGCAGACTCGGACAGGGCTATGGCTACACCTTC.

The rearrangement joins TRBV30 to TRBJ1-2; D is unclear. This CDR3 is built from 16 residues. The V end was cut by 3 bases, the J end by 0 bases, with 17 bases between. The germline CDR1 and CDR2 sequences are GTSNPN and SVGIG (reference sequence). DNA for the CDR3: TGTGCCTGGAGCTTTCGCCGGGCCCGAGCTAACTATGGCTACACCTTC. The encoded protein is CAWSFRRARANYGYTF.

There are a few counts of this clone. The J gene is TRBJ1-3, the V gene TRBV19; D is perhaps TRBD1 (6 bases). Per the germline V gene, CDR1 is LNHDA and CDR2 is SQIVND (reference sequence). The CDR3 sequence is 17 residues long. The germline V and J ends were trimmed by 5 bases and 0 bases, with 17 bases remaining between them. The CDR3 DNA reads TGTGCCAGTAGTGGAAAACAGGGATCGCTCTCTGGAAACACCATATATTTT. Its protein is CASSGKQGSLSGNTIYF.

The CDR3 sequence is CASSWDGGTEAFF. The CDR3 coding sequence is TGTGCCAGCAGTTGGGACGGGGGCACTGAAGCTTTCTTT. V is TRBV5-6 and J is TRBJ1-1, with D possibly being TRBD1 (5 bases). CDR1 is SGHDT and CDR2 is YYEEEE in the germline V gene. CDR3 length equals 13 residues. The germline V and J ends were trimmed by 5 bases and 4 bases, with 12 bases remaining between them.

The V call is TRBV7-2, the J call TRBJ2-2; tentatively, D is TRBD1 (5 bases). This CDR3 spans 17 amino acids. The germline CDR1 and CDR2 sequences are SGHTA and FQGNSA. Trimming took off 2 bases at V and 1 base at J, with 14 bases between the two ends. CDR3 in DNA: TGTGCCAGCAGCTTACTTTCGCACAGGCAGAACACCGGGGAGCTGTTTTTT. Translation gives CASSLLSHRQNTGELFF.

The genes are TRBV2 and TRBJ1-1, with 7 bases matching TRBD1. The germline V gene encodes CDR1 SNHLY and CDR2 FYNNEI. The V segment lost 5 bases and the J segment 11 bases; nucleotides outside the gene matches: 8. This CDR3 has 12 residues. The DNA for the CDR3 is TGTGCCAGCAGTTACCCCGACAGGGAGGCTTTCTTT. Its protein is CASSYPDREAFF.

In this sample, this clone turned up once. The gene calls are TRBV28 and TRBJ1-6, with D uncertain. The CDR3 has 14 amino acids. Germline V gene sequence: CDR1 MDHEN, CDR2 SYDVKM. With 6 bases removed from V and 9 bases from J, the gap between germline ends came to 15 bases. The DNA for the CDR3 is TGTGCCAGCAGCCCATCCTCCTTCCTTTCACCCCTCCACTTT. It specifies CASSPSSFLSPLHF.

This chain joins TRBV27 and TRBJ1-4; 8 positions agree with TRBD1. This CDR3 spans 17 amino acids. CDR1 MNHEY and CDR2 SMNVEV come from the germline V gene (reference sequence). Losses at the gene ends were 5 bases for V and 0 bases for J; bases not matched to a gene: 8. The CDR3 region is CASSVGTGLTTNEKLFF. Here the CDR3 DNA reads TGTGCCAGCAGTGTCGGGACAGGTCTGACAACTAATGAAAAACTGTTTTTT. The whole variable domain, filled in from reference TRBV27 and TRBJ1-4, reads EAQVTQNPRYLITVTGKKLTVTCSQNMNHEYMSWYRQDPGLGLRQIYYSMNVEVTDKGDVPEGYKVSRKEKRNFPLILESPSPNQTSLYFCASSVGTGLTTNEKLFFGSGTQLSVL.

In its sample, this clone was seen once. The gene calls are TRBV12-3 or TRBV12-4 and TRBJ2-1; no definite D call. The V end lost 1 base, the J end lost 7 bases, and 5 bases lay between the germline ends. The CDR3 spans 12 residues. The CDR3 DNA reads as TGTGCCAGCAGTTTAGGTTCGAATGAGCAGTTCTTC. It is translated as CASSLGSNEQFF.

The V gene is TRBV4-1, the J gene TRBJ2-7, with TRBD1 as a possible D gene (6 bases). The CDR3 spans 16 residues. Trimming cost V 3 bases and J 2 bases, with 17 bases left between them. Germline V gene lookup returns CDR1 MGHRA and CDR2 YSYEKL. This CDR3 is CASSQPTGNHPYEQYF. The CDR3, as DNA: TGCGCCAGCAGCCAGCCCACAGGGAACCACCCCTACGAGCAGTACTTC.

This chain connects TRBV10-2 to TRBJ2-2, with D possibly called TRBD1 or TRBD2 (5 bases each). CDR3 length: 14 amino acids. V lost 6 bases and J lost 2, with 10 bases in between. CDR1 WSHSY and CDR2 SAAADI come from the germline V gene. This chain's CDR3 is CASSGALNTGELFF. Written as DNA, the CDR3 is TGCGCCAGCAGCGGGGCCCTTAACACCGGGGAGCTGTTTTTT.

This clone was seen just once. This sequence joins TRBV11-3 and TRBJ2-2, with TRBD2 matching 9 bases. V lost 1 base, J lost 5 bases, and 11 bases stayed unmatched. Germline assignment: CDR1 SGHNT and CDR2 YENEEA. This CDR3 has 18 amino acids. The CDR3 region is CASSLVRGPLAGTGELFF. CDR3 coding DNA: TGTGCCAGCAGCTTAGTCCGGGGTCCCCTAGCGGGGACCGGGGAGCTGTTTTTT.

The J gene is TRBJ2-4, the V gene TRBV21-1. TRBV21-1 is deemed a pseudogene. The CDR3 is 12 residues long. CDR3 sequence reads: CASSKAPHLRYF. CDR3 in DNA: TGTGCCAGCAGCAAAGCGCCGCACCTTCGGTACTTC.

The CDR3 DNA reads as TGTGCCAGCAGTTACGGGTCCCACACCGGGGAGCTGTTTTTT. It codes for CASSYGSHTGELFF. The chain couples TRBV6-5 to TRBJ2-2; D is unclear. V dropped 2 bases and J dropped 3 bases, with 7 bases sitting between them. Germline V gives CDR1 MNHEY, CDR2 SVGAGI. CDR3 length: 14 residues.

The chain combines TRBV5-6 with TRBJ2-2; TRBD2 is a possible D gene (6 bases). The CDR3 runs 15 residues. Trimming left V 0 bases short and J 5 bases short, with 11 bases between. Germline lookup yields CDR1 SGHDT and CDR2 YYEEEE. CDR3 coding DNA: TGTGCCAGCAGCTTGGTTCGGGGGATTACCGGGGAGCTGTTTTTT. Translated: CASSLVRGITGELFF.

The chain is built from TRBV5-1 and TRBJ2-1; D perhaps matches TRBD2 (5 bases). Germline CDR1 SGHRS, CDR2 YFSETQ. V lost 0 bases, J lost 0 bases, and 7 bases lay in between. The CDR3 extends over 15 amino acids. CDR3 sequence reads: CASSLEGSSYNEQFF. For the CDR3, the DNA is TGCGCCAGCAGCTTGGAAGGGAGCTCCTACAATGAGCAGTTCTTC.

V usage is TRBV9 and J usage is TRBJ1-2; 7 positions match TRBD1. CDR1 is SGDLS and CDR2 is YYNGEE in the germline V gene. V lost 3 bases to trimming and J lost 6 bases; unmatched junction nucleotides: 14. This CDR3 is built from 16 residues. As DNA, the CDR3 is TGTGCCAGCAGCGGCGGGACAGACCTCACCTTGCATGGCTACACCTTC. This gives the protein CASSGGTDLTLHGYTF.

The genes are TRBV13 and TRBJ1-5, with 12 nucleotides matching TRBD1. CDR3 length equals 15 residues. Germline V lookup: CDR1 PRHDT, CDR2 FYEKMQ (reference sequence). The junction had 4 bases not matched to a gene; V was cut back by 4 bases and J by 6 bases. The CDR3 nucleotides are TGTGCCAGCAGCTCCCGGGACAGGGGGCGTCAGCCCCAGCATTTT. Its protein is CASSSRDRGRQPQHF.

The rearrangement links TRBV28 to TRBJ1-1; D is perhaps TRBD1 (5 bases). The V gene's germline CDR1 is MDHEN and CDR2 SYDVKM. V was shortened by 7 bases and J by 3 bases, with 18 bases between the two germline ends. The CDR3 totals 15 residues. The CDR3 DNA follows: TGTGCCAGCAATCCGGGGAGCAGGGTCGACACTGAAGCTTTCTTT. This codes for CASNPGSRVDTEAFF.

The V call is TRBV30, the J call TRBJ1-2; D remains ambiguous. This CDR3 region has 13 residues. Germline loops: CDR1 GTSNPN, CDR2 SVGIG (reference sequence). V was trimmed by 0 bases and J by 8 bases, leaving 13 bases between them. The CDR3 DNA reads as TGTGCCTGGAGTGTCAGTGTCCAACACGGCTACACCTTC. It is translated as CAWSVSVQHGYTF.